The next 26 T cell receptor beta chains were all read from a single sample in a study of radiation and T cells in renal cell carcinoma. TCRdb's table, derived via immunoSEQ multiplex PCR, lists solely in-frame clones and lacks some. Counted here are about 74,000 clones, about 89% occurring once; the ten biggest clones make up more than 4.5%. As for time point: blood 4 weeks post-SBRT, at nephrectomy. Regarding treatment: 15 Gy SBRT to primary tumor, nephrectomy 4 weeks later. The sequencing used blood, collected from a patient whose treatment included radiotherapy and nephrectomy. These receptors were obtained from a woman in her sixties or seventies with renal cell carcinoma.

The chain uses TRBV6-6 and TRBJ1-4, with D maybe TRBD1 (5 bases). The CDR3 loop spans 14 amino acids. Germline V gene sequence: CDR1 MNHNY, CDR2 SVGAGI (reference sequence). Between the trimmed V and J ends, which lost 6 bases and 5 bases, there was a span of 13 bases. The CDR3 coding sequence is TGTGCCAGCAGAGAAGGACGGGGGAATGAAAAACTGTTTTTT. This codes for CASREGRGNEKLFF.

The chain combines TRBV10-3 with TRBJ1-3; perhaps TRBD1 as D (5 bases). Germline V CDR1 and CDR2: ENHRY, SYGVKD. This CDR3 region has 13 residues. V dropped 8 bases and J dropped 0 bases, with 8 bases sitting between them. The CDR3 sequence is CAIGGGSGNTIYF. The CDR3 DNA is TGTGCCATCGGTGGGGGCTCTGGAAACACCATATATTTT.

This chain links TRBV10-3 with TRBJ2-1; TRBD2 aligns across 7 bases. Germline CDR1 ENHRY, CDR2 SYGVKD. The CDR3 runs 15 residues. V trimming: 7 bases; J trimming: 0 bases; junction bases outside the gene matches: 6. The CDR3 nucleotides read TGTGCCATCAAGCGGGGTGCGAGCTCCTACAATGAGCAGTTCTTC. Translation gives CAIKRGASSYNEQFF.

The chain couples TRBV7-2 to TRBJ2-1, with TRBD2 identical over 10 bases. V shed 1 base, J shed 6 bases, and the junction held 3 bases outside the gene matches. The CDR3 loop spans 15 amino acids. Germline assignment: CDR1 SGHTA and CDR2 FQGNSA. CDR3 sequence: CASSLVQRGGNEQFF. Written as DNA, the CDR3 is TGTGCCAGCAGCTTAGTCCAGCGGGGGGGCAATGAGCAGTTCTTC.

This rearrangement joins TRBV27 to TRBJ1-1; D gene unclear. Germline V gene data show CDR1 as MNHEY and CDR2 as SMNVEV (reference sequence). The CDR3 length is 14 residues. V lost 4 bases and J 0 bases, leaving 9 bases between the germline ends. The CDR3 nucleotides read TGTGCCAGCAGTTATGGTTTTTTGAACACTGAAGCTTTCTTT. Its protein product is CASSYGFLNTEAFF.

The chain couples TRBV5-3 to TRBJ2-7, with 10 bases aligning to TRBD2. TRBV5-3 is reported as an ORF; its role is uncertain. The junction had 11 bases not matched to a gene; V was cut back by 3 bases and J by 2 bases. The CDR3 loop spans 17 amino acids. In DNA form, the CDR3 reads TGTGCCAGAAGCTACGGACTAGCGGCTTCTCCACCCTACGAGCAGTACTTC. Protein: CARSYGLAASPPYEQYF.

This sequence joins TRBV30 and TRBJ1-1; no reliable D call. Trimming took off 4 bases at V and 4 bases at J, with 4 bases between the two ends. CDR3 length: 10 residues. The germline gives CDR1 GTSNPN, CDR2 SVGIG (reference sequence). CDR3 in amino acids: CAWTSTEAFF. Written as DNA, the CDR3 is TGTGCCTGGACTTCCACTGAAGCTTTCTTT. The whole variable domain, filled in from reference TRBV30 and TRBJ1-1, reads SQTIHQWPATLVQPVGSPLSLECTVEGTSNPNLYWYRQAAGRGLQLLFYSVGIGQISSEVPQNLSASRPQDRQFILSSKKLLLSDSGFYLCAWTSTEAFFGQGTRLTVV.

V is TRBV5-1 and J is TRBJ2-7; tentatively, D is TRBD1 (6 bases). The germline V gene encodes CDR1 SGHRS and CDR2 YFSETQ. V lost 0 bases to trimming and J lost 5 bases, with 15 bases between them. CDR3 size: 15 residues. The CDR3 here is CASSLEGGNPNEQYF. The CDR3, as DNA: TGCGCCAGCAGCTTGGAAGGGGGTAACCCCAACGAGCAGTACTTC. Full variable domain (outside the CDR3, taken from reference TRBV5-1 and TRBJ2-7): KAGVTQTPRYLIKTRGQQVTLSCSPISGHRSVSWYQQTPGQGLQFLFEYFSETQRNKGNFPGRFSGRQFSNSRSEMNVSTLELGDSALYLCASSLEGGNPNEQYFGPGTRLTVT.

This chain joins TRBV11-3 and TRBJ1-1; possibly TRBD1 for D (6 bases). Per the germline V gene, CDR1 is SGHNT and CDR2 is YENEEA. This CDR3 region has 16 residues. V was cut by 0 bases and J by 3 bases, with 14 bases left in between. In DNA form, the CDR3 reads TGTGCCAGCAGCTTAGAGCGGTGGGCAGGGGACACTGAAGCTTTCTTT. This translates into CASSLERWAGDTEAFF. Drawing the rest from reference TRBV11-3 and TRBJ1-1, the complete variable domain is EAGVVQSPRYKIIEKKQPVAFWCNPISGHNTLYWYLQNLGQGPELLIRYENEEAVDDSQLPKDRFSAERLKGVDSTLKIQPAELGDSAVYLCASSLERWAGDTEAFFGQGTRLTVV.

This clone has a single count. This sequence joins TRBV10-2 and TRBJ1-6; D may be TRBD1 (5 bases). CDR3 length: 12 amino acids. The germline V and J ends were trimmed by 4 bases and 14 bases, with 12 bases remaining between them. Per the germline V gene, CDR1 is WSHSY and CDR2 is SAAADI. The CDR3 DNA is TGCGCCAGCAGTGCCACTCAGGGCACCCTCCACTTT. Translation: CASSATQGTLHF.

This clone was seen a single time. V and J are TRBV5-4 and TRBJ1-2; D uncertain. The CDR3 has 14 amino acids. V was pared by 4 bases and J by 5 bases, with 15 bases between. Per germline, CDR1 SGHNT and CDR2 YYREEE (reference sequence). CDR3 sequence: CASSAGSLLYGYTF. The CDR3 nucleotides read TGTGCCAGCAGCGCTGGTTCTCTCCTTTATGGCTACACCTTC.

This sequence joins TRBV7-2 and TRBJ2-5; D gene unclear. This CDR3 spans 15 amino acids. V lost 5 bases and J 3 bases, leaving 16 bases between the germline ends. Germline V gives CDR1 SGHTA, CDR2 FQGNSA. CDR3 region: CASSPRRGEKETQYF. DNA of the CDR3: TGTGCCAGCAGCCCACGCCGAGGTGAAAAAGAGACCCAGTACTTC.

The V call is TRBV6-5, the J call TRBJ1-2, with a tentative D call TRBD1 (6 bases). V lost 6 bases to trimming and J lost 4 bases, with 18 bases between them. This CDR3 comprises 15 residues. Germline lookup yields CDR1 MNHEY and CDR2 SVGAGI. CDR3 nucleotides: TGTGCCAGCAGAAACCGGGGGGCTAGCGTCTATGGCTACACCTTC. It translates to CASRNRGASVYGYTF.

This chain links TRBV5-1 with TRBJ2-5; 9 nucleotides match TRBD1. The end of the DNA is better explained by TRBJ2-7, so the J call may be wrong. The CDR3 contains 13 residues. CDR1 and CDR2 from the germline V gene are SGHRS and YFSETQ. CDR3 loop: CASRRTGDHEQYF. DNA of the CDR3: TGCGCCAGCAGACGGACAGGGGACCACGAGCAGTACTTC.

The table lists this clone with a few counts. The chain is built from TRBV5-1 and TRBJ1-1, with 7 positions matching TRBD1. The germline gives CDR1 SGHRS, CDR2 YFSETQ. The CDR3 is 15 amino acids. Trimming cost V 5 bases and J 0 bases; bases outside gene matches: 7. The CDR3 loop is CASREGTAMNTEAFF. CDR3 nucleotide sequence: TGCGCCAGCAGGGAAGGGACAGCGATGAACACTGAAGCTTTCTTT.

The rearrangement links TRBV6-6 to TRBJ2-7, with D possibly being TRBD2 (5 bases). The CDR3 consists of 15 residues. Germline V gene lookup returns CDR1 MNHNY and CDR2 SVGAGI (reference sequence). With 2 bases removed from V and 1 base from J, the gap between germline ends came to 12 bases. The CDR3 DNA sequence: TGTGCCAGCAGTTACGACTCCTCGGGGTCCTACGAGCAGTACTTC. Translated, it gives CASSYDSSGSYEQYF.

This chain joins TRBV10-3 and TRBJ2-7; the D is unclear. Between the trimmed V and J ends, which lost 6 bases and 1 base, there was a span of 7 bases. Germline V gene lookup returns CDR1 ENHRY and CDR2 SYGVKD. This CDR3 comprises 12 residues. CDR3 bases: TGTGCCATCAGGGGCAGTTCCTACGAGCAGTACTTC. It yields the protein CAIRGSSYEQYF.

The chain uses TRBV11-2 and TRBJ1-3; no clear D. CDR3 length equals 15 residues. Trimming pared 2 bases from V and 4 bases from J, leaving 12 bases between. CDR1 is SGHAT and CDR2 is FQNNGV in the germline V gene. The CDR3 region is CASSLQRVTGNTIYF. The CDR3 DNA follows: TGTGCCAGCAGCTTACAAAGGGTGACCGGAAACACCATATATTTT.

The table lists this clone with a count of one. CDR3 residues: CASSLGDRGHQPQHF. The DNA for the CDR3 is TGTGCCAGCAGCTTGGGGGACAGGGGGCATCAGCCCCAGCATTTT. V and J are TRBV5-8 and TRBJ1-5, with 12 positions matching TRBD1. CDR1 is SGHTS and CDR2 is YDEGEE in the germline V gene. Trimming cost V 0 bases and J 5 bases; bases outside gene matches: 0. The CDR3 runs 15 residues.

The rearrangement uses TRBV6-4 and TRBJ1-5; D is undetermined. Germline V lookup: CDR1 MRHNA, CDR2 SNTAGT. This CDR3 has 14 residues. Trimming shortened V by 7 bases and J by 0 bases, and 10 bases separated the two germline ends. CDR3 in amino acids: CASTLVSSNQPQHF. CDR3 nucleotide sequence: TGTGCCAGCACCCTAGTATCTAGCAATCAGCCCCAGCATTTT.

The chain uses TRBV28 and TRBJ2-3; 8 bases align to TRBD2. V lost 2 bases and J lost 5; bases outside the gene matches: 9. Germline V gene sequence: CDR1 MDHEN, CDR2 SYDVKM. The CDR3 is 16 amino acids. This chain's CDR3 is CASSLTSGGRGDTQYF. The DNA for the CDR3 is TGTGCCAGCAGTTTAACCAGCGGGGGTCGGGGAGATACGCAGTATTTT.

This chain joins TRBV28 and TRBJ1-4, with D maybe TRBD1 (6 bases). Germline V gene sequence: CDR1 MDHEN, CDR2 SYDVKM. The V and J ends lost 7 bases and 5 bases respectively, with 20 bases between them. The CDR3 extends over 16 amino acids. The CDR3 DNA reads as TGTGCCAGCAACCCAAATGGGGGGCAGGGAAATGAAAAACTGTTTTTT. Its translation is CASNPNGGQGNEKLFF.

V gene TRBV5-1 combines with J gene TRBJ1-6, with unresolved D. The CDR3 spans 12 residues. Germline V gene data show CDR1 as SGHRS and CDR2 as YFSETQ. V was cut by 0 bases and J by 10 bases, with 5 bases left in between. CDR3 in amino acids: CASSLAESPLHF. In nucleotides, the CDR3 is TGCGCCAGCAGCTTGGCAGAGTCACCCCTCCACTTT.

V is TRBV15 and J is TRBJ2-5; 7 bases match TRBD2. Germline V CDR1 and CDR2: LNHNV, YYDKDF (reference sequence). Losses at the gene ends were 0 bases for V and 4 bases for J; bases not matched to a gene: 8. CDR3 length equals 16 residues. CDR3 sequence: CATSRDLGGLAETQYF. The CDR3 bases are TGTGCCACCAGCAGAGATTTGGGAGGGTTGGCAGAGACCCAGTACTTC.

The rearrangement uses TRBV7-3 and TRBJ2-3, with 7 bases identical to TRBD1. J lost 1 base, V lost 4 bases, and 14 bases had no gene match. This CDR3 has 18 residues. Germline V lookup: CDR1 SGHTA, CDR2 FQGTGA. The CDR3 sequence is CASSSIPVGTVGTDTQYF. The CDR3 DNA follows: TGTGCCAGCAGCTCTATACCGGTGGGGACAGTCGGCACAGATACGCAGTATTTT.

The rearrangement uses TRBV6-6 and TRBJ1-2, with D possibly being TRBD1 (5 bases). The germline V gene has CDR1 MNHNY and CDR2 SVGAGI (reference sequence). The V and J ends lost 9 bases and 8 bases respectively, with 19 bases between them. The CDR3 has 13 amino acids. For the CDR3, the DNA is TGTGCCAGTTTCCCTAGGGGCGGCGGGGGCTACACCTTC. It is translated as CASFPRGGGGYTF.